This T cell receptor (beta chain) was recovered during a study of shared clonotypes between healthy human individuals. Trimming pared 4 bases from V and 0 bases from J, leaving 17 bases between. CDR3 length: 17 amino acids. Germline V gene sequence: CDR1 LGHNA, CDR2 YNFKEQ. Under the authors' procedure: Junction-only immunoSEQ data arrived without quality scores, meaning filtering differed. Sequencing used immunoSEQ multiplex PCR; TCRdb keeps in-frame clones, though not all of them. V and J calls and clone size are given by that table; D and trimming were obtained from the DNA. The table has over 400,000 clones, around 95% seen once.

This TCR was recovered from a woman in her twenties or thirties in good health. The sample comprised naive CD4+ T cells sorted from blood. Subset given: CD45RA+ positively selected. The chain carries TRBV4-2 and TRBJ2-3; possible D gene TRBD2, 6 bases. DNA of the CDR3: TGTGCCAGCAGCCCAAACTTTAGCGGAGGGAGCACAGATACGCAGTATTTT. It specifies CASSPNFSGGSTDTQYF.